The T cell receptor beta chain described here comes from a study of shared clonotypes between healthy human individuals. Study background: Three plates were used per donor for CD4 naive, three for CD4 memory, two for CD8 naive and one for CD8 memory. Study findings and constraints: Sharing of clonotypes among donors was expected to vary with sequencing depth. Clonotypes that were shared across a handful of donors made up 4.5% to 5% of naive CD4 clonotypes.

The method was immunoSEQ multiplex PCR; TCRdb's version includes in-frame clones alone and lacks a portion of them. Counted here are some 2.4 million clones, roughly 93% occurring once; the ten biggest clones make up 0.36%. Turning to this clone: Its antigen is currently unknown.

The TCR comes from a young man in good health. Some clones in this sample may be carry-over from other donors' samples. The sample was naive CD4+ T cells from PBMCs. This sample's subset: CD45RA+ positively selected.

The CDR3 coding sequence is TGTGCCACTAGACAGGGAACTGCTGGGGCCAACGTCCTGACTTTC. It is translated as CATRQGTAGANVLTF. This sequence joins TRBV11-2 and TRBJ2-6, with TRBD1 identical over 7 bases. The J segment lost 2 bases and the V segment lost 10 bases, leaving 8 bases of the junction unmatched. This CDR3 has 15 residues. CDR1 is SGHAT and CDR2 is FQNNGV in the germline V gene.